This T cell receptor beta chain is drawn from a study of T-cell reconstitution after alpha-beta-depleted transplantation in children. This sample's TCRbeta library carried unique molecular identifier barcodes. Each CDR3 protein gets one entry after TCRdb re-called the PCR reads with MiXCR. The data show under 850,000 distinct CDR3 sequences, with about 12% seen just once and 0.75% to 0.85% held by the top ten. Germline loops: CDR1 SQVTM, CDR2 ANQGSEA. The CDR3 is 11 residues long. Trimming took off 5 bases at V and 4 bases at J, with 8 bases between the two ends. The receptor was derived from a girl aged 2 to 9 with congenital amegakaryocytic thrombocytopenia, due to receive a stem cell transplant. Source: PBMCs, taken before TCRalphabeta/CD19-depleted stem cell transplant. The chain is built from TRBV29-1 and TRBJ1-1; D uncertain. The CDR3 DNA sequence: TGCAGCGTTCAATTGTTCACTGAAGCTTTCTTT. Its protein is CSVQLFTEAFF.